These 22 T cell receptor beta chains were all obtained from the same sample, sequenced in a study of T cells after yellow fever vaccination. TCRdb processed the 5' RACE reads anew with MiXCR; each CDR3 protein has one entry. The sample holds about 630,000 distinct CDR3 sequences, 12% seen once. Sequenced here: PBMCs, sampled on the day of the yellow fever booster vaccination. These receptors were collected from a young man who received the YFV17D yellow fever vaccine.

The chain links TRBV29-1 to TRBJ2-1, with unresolved D. The CDR3 extends over 12 amino acids. Trimming cost V 7 bases and J 2 bases, with 9 bases left between them. Germline V gives CDR1 SQVTM, CDR2 ANQGSEA. In nucleotides, the CDR3 is TGCAGCGCTGTTGCCCCCTACAATGAGCAGTTCTTC. Protein product: CSAVAPYNEQFF.

This clonotype came up many times. This chain uses TRBV20-1 with TRBJ2-5; 8 positions match TRBD1. The CDR3 consists of 12 residues. Germline-derived CDR1 and CDR2 are DFQATT and SNEGSKA (reference sequence). CDR3 region: CSQLQGGETQYF. CDR3 sequence (DNA): TGCAGCCAACTACAGGGGGGTGAGACCCAGTACTTC.

This clonotype was observed a handful of times. The J gene is TRBJ2-3, the V gene TRBV25-1; weak D call: TRBD1 (6 bases). CDR1 is MGHDK, CDR2 SYGVNS, per germline. The CDR3 totals 15 residues. V was clipped by 6 bases and J by 3 bases, with 16 bases between them. The CDR3 here is CASRFTGYGTDTQYF. DNA for the CDR3: TGTGCCAGCAGGTTCACAGGGTATGGGACAGATACGCAGTATTTT. Full variable domain (outside the CDR3, taken from reference TRBV25-1 and TRBJ2-3): EADIYQTPRYLVIGTGKKITLECSQTMGHDKMYWYQQDPGMELHLIHYSYGVNSTEKGDLSSESTVSRIRTEHFPLTLESARPSHTSQYLCASRFTGYGTDTQYFGPGTRLTVL.

The J gene is TRBJ1-1, the V gene TRBV20-1, with 9 bases fitting TRBD1. Germline CDR1 DFQATT, CDR2 SNEGSKA (reference sequence). This CDR3 has 13 residues. Trimming removed 5 bases from V and 5 bases from J; junction bases left unmatched: 6. The CDR3 nucleotides read TGCAGTGCTTACAGGGGGCGCGCGACTGAAGCTTTCTTT. Translated: CSAYRGRATEAFF.

This clonotype came up a few times. The chain has TRBV9 and TRBJ2-7; 7 bases map to TRBD1. Trimming removed 2 bases from V and 2 bases from J; junction bases left unmatched: 10. The CDR3 sequence is 16 residues long. CDR1 is SGDLS, CDR2 YYNGEE, per germline. CDR3 loop: CASSVGGQVGPYEQYF. In DNA, the CDR3 is TGTGCCAGCAGCGTGGGTGGACAGGTGGGACCCTACGAGCAGTACTTC.

This clonotype occurred a few times. The rearrangement links TRBV6-6 to TRBJ1-5, with a possible D match to TRBD1 (5 bases). The V end was cut by 8 bases, the J end by 7 bases, with 15 bases between. The CDR3 contains 13 residues. CDR1 and CDR2 (germline): MNHNY, SVGAGI (reference sequence). CDR3 sequence reads: CASGFGARQPQHF. CDR3 nucleotide sequence: TGTGCCAGCGGTTTCGGGGCCCGGCAGCCCCAGCATTTT.

The chain joins TRBV10-3 to TRBJ2-5, with 7 bases fitting TRBD1. J was trimmed by 7 bases and V by 0 bases; bases with no gene match: 11. This CDR3 region has 16 residues. Germline CDR1 is ENHRY and CDR2 is SYGVKD. For the CDR3, the DNA is TGTGCCATCAGTGAGTCGACAGGGCGCTACTTGGGGACCCAGTACTTC. This codes for CAISESTGRYLGTQYF.

Only a few counts were recorded for this clonotype. This chain uses TRBV5-6 with TRBJ2-2, with 8 bases that match TRBD1. Germline V CDR1 and CDR2: SGHDT, YYEEEE. J gave up 5 bases and V 3 bases, and 6 bases lay outside the gene matches. The CDR3 extends over 15 amino acids. CDR3 protein: CASSYRDRQTGELFF. CDR3 DNA sequence: TGTGCCAGCAGCTACCGGGACAGGCAAACCGGGGAGCTGTTTTTT.

The V gene is TRBV6-1, the J gene TRBJ2-2; D not resolved. The germline V gene has CDR1 MNHNS and CDR2 SASEGT. The ends were cut back, 5 bases at V and 5 bases at J, with 15 bases in the middle. This CDR3 is 15 amino acids long. The CDR3 loop reads CASSPGETRTGELFF. In DNA, the CDR3 is TGTGCCAGCAGTCCCGGTGAGACCCGGACCGGGGAGCTGTTTTTT.

CDR3 nucleotides: TGCAGTGCTGCCTCCGGGACAGCTAAATACGAGCAGTACTTC. This codes for CSAASGTAKYEQYF. The chain combines TRBV20-1 with TRBJ2-7; 7 bases agree with TRBD1. This CDR3 is 14 amino acids long. The V segment lost 5 bases and the J segment 4 bases; nucleotides outside the gene matches: 11. Germline V gene lookup returns CDR1 DFQATT and CDR2 SNEGSKA (reference sequence).

J is TRBJ2-5 and V is TRBV20-1; weak D call: TRBD2 (5 bases). V was trimmed by 1 base and J by 5 bases, leaving 17 bases between them. Germline values: CDR1 DFQATT, CDR2 SNEGSKA (reference sequence). The CDR3 loop spans 15 amino acids. The CDR3 DNA reads TGCAGTGCTAGAGGCGGCCGTCCCCCGGGGGAGACCCAGTACTTC. Protein: CSARGGRPPGETQYF.

This clonotype was detected many times. CDR3 protein: CASTQSWHNSPLHF. The CDR3 DNA follows: TGTGCCAGCACCCAGTCGTGGCATAATTCACCCCTCCACTTT. The chain has TRBV27 and TRBJ1-6, with no clear D. Germline CDR1 is MNHEY and CDR2 is SMNVEV (reference sequence). The V gene lost 7 bases and the J gene lost 5 bases, with 12 bases spanning the gap. The CDR3 consists of 14 residues.

A note on this clonotype: The junction departs from germline at one end; a sequencing error may be responsible. The V call is TRBV7-2, the J call TRBJ1-2; no reliable D call. Germline V CDR1 and CDR2: SGHTA, FQGNSA. The CDR3 sequence is 11 residues long. The CDR3 protein is CASSRNSGYTF. The CDR3 region has the DNA TGTGCCAGCAGCCGAAACTCTGGCTACACCTTC.

V usage is TRBV12-3 or TRBV12-4 and J usage is TRBJ2-3; 8 bases are shared with TRBD2. With 5 bases clipped from V and 4 bases from J, the junction kept 8 bases outside the gene matches. The CDR3 contains 15 residues. Written as DNA, the CDR3 is TGTGCCAGCAGTCTTATCGGAGCGGGAGCAGATACGCAGTATTTT. Translating it yields CASSLIGAGADTQYF.

The chain is built from TRBV4-3 and TRBJ2-5; tentatively, D is TRBD1 (6 bases). V lost 0 bases and J 5 bases, leaving 10 bases between the germline ends. CDR3 length: 14 residues. Germline CDR1 reads LGHNA; CDR2 reads YSLEER. The CDR3 region has the DNA TGCGCCAGCAGCCAAGACAGTGGGGGCGAGACCCAGTACTTC. Translated, it gives CASSQDSGGETQYF.

The sample holds a few counts of this clonotype. The chain uses TRBV20-1 and TRBJ2-3; 11 bases align to TRBD2. The CDR3 consists of 15 residues. Per germline, CDR1 DFQATT and CDR2 SNEGSKA (reference sequence). Losses at the gene ends were 5 bases for V and 4 bases for J; bases not matched to a gene: 8. CDR3 in DNA: TGCAGTGCTGGTCGACTAGCGGGAAACGCAGATACGCAGTATTTT. It codes for CSAGRLAGNADTQYF.

The genes are TRBV7-9 and TRBJ2-7, with 9 bases identical to TRBD1. The V segment lost 3 bases and the J segment 2 bases; nucleotides outside the gene matches: 5. The CDR3 is made up of 15 amino acids. Germline CDR1 SEHNR, CDR2 FQNEAQ (reference sequence). The CDR3: CASSFGTGPTYEQYF. In DNA form, the CDR3 reads TGTGCCAGCAGCTTTGGGACAGGGCCAACCTACGAGCAGTACTTC.

A note on this clonotype: Mismatch with germline at one junction end may stem from a read error. The rearrangement joins TRBV6-2 or TRBV6-3 to TRBJ2-1; either TRBD1 or TRBD2 may supply D (5 bases each). Germline V CDR1 and CDR2: MNHEY, SVGEGT. The CDR3 length is 12 residues. CDR3 bases: TGTGCCAGCAGTTACTCGATTGGGGACCTGCTCTTC. Translation: CASSYSIGDLLF.

This clonotype was detected a few times. The J gene is TRBJ1-1, the V gene TRBV6-1; D is undetermined. There are 14 residues in the CDR3. Germline loops: CDR1 MNHNS, CDR2 SASEGT. The V end lost 7 bases, the J end lost 1 base, and 13 bases lay between the germline ends. CDR3 DNA sequence: TGTGCCAGCACTCCCGGTGGGGAGAACACTGAAGCTTTCTTT. Translating it yields CASTPGGENTEAFF.

V usage is TRBV4-3 and J usage is TRBJ2-7; possible D gene TRBD2, 5 bases. Trimming took 0 bases from V and 3 from J, leaving 12 bases between them. The length of the CDR3 is 15 residues. Germline V gene data show CDR1 as LGHNA and CDR2 as YSLEER. This chain's CDR3 is CASSQDRTGYYEQYF. The CDR3 coding sequence is TGCGCCAGCAGCCAAGATAGGACTGGCTACTACGAGCAGTACTTC.

This clonotype was seen more than once but under ten times. CDR3 protein: CASSLAGGALNQPQHF. In DNA, the CDR3 is TGTGCCAGCAGCTTAGCGGGGGGGGCCCTAAATCAGCCCCAGCATTTT. The chain combines TRBV7-8 with TRBJ1-5, with a possible D match to TRBD1 (6 bases). The CDR3 runs 16 residues. The germline V gene has CDR1 SGHVS and CDR2 FQNEAQ. The V gene lost 0 bases and the J gene lost 4 bases, with 13 bases spanning the gap.

The table lists this clonotype with a few counts. The rearrangement links TRBV5-1 to TRBJ2-7, with TRBD1 matching over 7 bases. This CDR3 has 14 amino acids. CDR1 and CDR2 (germline): SGHRS, YFSETQ. Germline trimming cut 4 bases from V and 5 bases from J; bases unmatched to any gene: 9. This chain's CDR3 is CASSPATGIHEQYF. CDR3 nucleotide sequence: TGCGCCAGCAGCCCCGCGACAGGGATCCACGAGCAGTACTTC.